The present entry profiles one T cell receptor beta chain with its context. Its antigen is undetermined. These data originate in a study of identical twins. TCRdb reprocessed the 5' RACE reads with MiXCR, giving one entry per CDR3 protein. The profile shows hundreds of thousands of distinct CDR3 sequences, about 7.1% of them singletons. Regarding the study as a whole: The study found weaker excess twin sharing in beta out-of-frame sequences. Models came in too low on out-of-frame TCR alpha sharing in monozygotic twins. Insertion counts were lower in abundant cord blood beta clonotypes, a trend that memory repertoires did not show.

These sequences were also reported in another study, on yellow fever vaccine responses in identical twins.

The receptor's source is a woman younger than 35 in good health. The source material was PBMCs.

CDR3 sequence: CASSRFDFDRDYSGANVLTF. CDR3 coding DNA: TGTGCCAGCAGCCGGTTTGACTTCGACAGGGATTATTCGGGGGCCAACGTCCTGACTTTC. The J gene is TRBJ2-6, the V gene TRBV3-1; TRBD1 matches 7 bases. The length of the CDR3 is 20 residues. V was pared by 4 bases and J by 4 bases, with 19 bases of the junction left unmatched. Germline V gene data show CDR1 as LGHDT and CDR2 as YNNKEL (reference sequence).